These T cell receptor beta chains were read from a single sample in a study of pediatric ulcerative colitis. This table comes from immunoSEQ multiplex PCR, and its TCRdb copy is limited to in-frame clones, with some not included. The sample holds 17,000 or so clones, less than 80% seen once. The sample taken for sequencing was gut tissue. The receptors were gathered from a girl aged 10-17 years with moderate ulcerative colitis. Both conserved end residues are part of each CDR3. Fields, in order: V gene, D gene, clone size, J gene, CDR3 protein, CDR3 DNA. The D gene is left open where the match is weak. A row's size may be missing; if present it is once, few, many or a size class.

V gene: TRBV27; D gene: TRBD2; clone size: few; J gene: TRBJ2-2; CDR3 protein: CASRRPSGITGELFF; CDR3 DNA: TGTGCCAGCAGGCGTCCTAGCGGGATTACCGGGGAGCTGTTTTTT
V gene: TRBV4-1; D gene: .; clone size: .; J gene: TRBJ1-2; CDR3 protein: CASSQDSSLYGYTF; CDR3 DNA: TGCGCCAGCAGCCAAGATTCCAGTCTGTATGGCTACACCTTC
V gene: TRBV5-6; D gene: .; clone size: .; J gene: TRBJ1-3; CDR3 protein: CASSLEGQRGNTIYF; CDR3 DNA: TGTGCCAGCAGCTTGGAGGGGCAGAGGGGAAACACCATATATTTT
V gene: TRBV7-7; D gene: TRBD2; clone size: .; J gene: TRBJ2-1; CDR3 protein: CASSLGTSDYNEQFF; CDR3 DNA: TGTGCTAGCAGCTTAGGTACTAGCGATTACAATGAGCAGTTCTTC
V gene: TRBV7-2; D gene: .; clone size: .; J gene: TRBJ2-1; CDR3 protein: CASSLAVRPEQFF; CDR3 DNA: TGTGCCAGCAGCTTAGCCGTGCGGCCTGAGCAGTTCTTC
V gene: TRBV7-2; D gene: .; clone size: .; J gene: TRBJ2-7; CDR3 protein: CASSYVTGSEQYF; CDR3 DNA: TGTGCCAGCAGCTACGTCACAGGGTCCGAGCAGTACTTC
V gene: TRBV5-1; D gene: .; clone size: .; J gene: TRBJ1-1; CDR3 protein: CASSIDRGTEAFF; CDR3 DNA: TGCGCCAGCAGCATAGATAGAGGTACTGAAGCTTTCTTT
V gene: TRBV9; D gene: TRBD1; clone size: few; J gene: TRBJ2-2; CDR3 protein: CASSVEPGGPGELFF; CDR3 DNA: TGTGCCAGCAGCGTAGAGCCAGGGGGCCCCGGGGAGCTGTTTTTT
V gene: TRBV18; D gene: .; clone size: .; J gene: TRBJ2-7; CDR3 protein: CASSPISSAGNYEQYF; CDR3 DNA: TGTGCCAGCTCACCAATTTCTTCGGCAGGCAACTACGAGCAGTACTTC
V gene: TRBV5-1; D gene: TRBD1; clone size: few; J gene: TRBJ1-2; CDR3 protein: CASSTGGIGFYGYTF; CDR3 DNA: TGCGCCAGCAGTACAGGGGGAATCGGCTTTTATGGCTACACCTTC
V gene: TRBV7-2; D gene: .; clone size: .; J gene: TRBJ2-1; CDR3 protein: CASSPRLVAPNEQFF; CDR3 DNA: TGTGCCAGCAGCCCGAGACTAGTAGCCCCCAATGAGCAGTTCTTC
V gene: TRBV5-1; D gene: TRBD1; clone size: few; J gene: TRBJ2-2; CDR3 protein: CASSPDRAGELFF; CDR3 DNA: TGCGCCAGCAGCCCGGACAGGGCCGGGGAGCTGTTTTTT
V gene: TRBV6-5; D gene: .; clone size: .; J gene: TRBJ1-1; CDR3 protein: CASSVAGVDTEAFF; CDR3 DNA: TGTGCCAGCAGTGTGGCAGGGGTAGACACTGAAGCTTTCTTT
V gene: TRBV10-2; D gene: TRBD1; clone size: .; J gene: TRBJ1-5; CDR3 protein: CASTDRDRGSNQPQHF; CDR3 DNA: TGCGCCAGCACGGACAGGGATCGGGGTAGCAATCAGCCCCAGCATTTT
V gene: TRBV7-9; D gene: .; clone size: .; J gene: TRBJ2-7; CDR3 protein: CASSLDGISYEQYF; CDR3 DNA: TGTGCCAGCAGCTTAGACGGGATATCCTACGAGCAGTACTTC
V gene: TRBV5-1; D gene: TRBD2; clone size: .; J gene: TRBJ2-3; CDR3 protein: CASSSGTSGSTDTQYF; CDR3 DNA: TGCGCCAGCAGCTCAGGGACTAGCGGGAGCACAGATACGCAGTATTTT
V gene: TRBV11-2; D gene: TRBD2; clone size: .; J gene: TRBJ2-3; CDR3 protein: CASSRTSGNRDTQYF; CDR3 DNA: TGTGCCAGCAGCCGGACTAGCGGGAATCGGGATACGCAGTATTTT
V gene: TRBV6-1; D gene: TRBD1; clone size: .; J gene: TRBJ2-1; CDR3 protein: CASRIGQANEQFF; CDR3 DNA: TGTGCCAGCAGAATTGGACAGGCCAATGAGCAGTTCTTC
V gene: TRBV6-1; D gene: .; clone size: .; J gene: TRBJ1-1; CDR3 protein: CASSAGPVTEAFF; CDR3 DNA: TGTGCCAGCAGTGCGGGCCCGGTCACTGAAGCTTTCTTT
V gene: TRBV4-2; D gene: .; clone size: once; J gene: TRBJ1-1; CDR3 protein: CASSQRGVNTEAFF; CDR3 DNA: TGTGCCAGCAGCCAGCGGGGGGTAAACACTGAAGCTTTCTTT
V gene: TRBV5-4; D gene: TRBD2; clone size: .; J gene: TRBJ2-5; CDR3 protein: CASSKGLAGVELETQYF; CDR3 DNA: TGTGCCAGCAGCAAGGGACTAGCGGGAGTGGAACTAGAGACCCAGTACTTC
V gene: TRBV2; D gene: .; clone size: .; J gene: TRBJ1-2; CDR3 protein: CASSEANYGYTF; CDR3 DNA: TGTGCCAGCAGTGAGGCTAACTATGGCTACACCTTC
V gene: TRBV28; D gene: TRBD1; clone size: .; J gene: TRBJ2-3; CDR3 protein: CASSFRGQGTDTQYF; CDR3 DNA: TGTGCCAGCAGTTTTCGCGGACAGGGGACAGATACGCAGTATTTT
V gene: TRBV6-5; D gene: .; clone size: .; J gene: TRBJ1-5; CDR3 protein: CASSHRDNQPQHF; CDR3 DNA: TGTGCCAGCAGCCATCGTGACAATCAGCCCCAGCATTTT
V gene: TRBV28; D gene: .; clone size: once; J gene: TRBJ2-2; CDR3 protein: CAGQIGTGELFF; CDR3 DNA: TGTGCCGGCCAGATAGGCACCGGGGAGCTGTTTTTT
V gene: TRBV11-2; D gene: .; clone size: once; J gene: TRBJ2-7; CDR3 protein: CASSIRVLGAYEQYF; CDR3 DNA: TGTGCCAGCAGCATTAGAGTCCTAGGGGCTTACGAGCAGTACTTC
V gene: TRBV2; D gene: .; clone size: few; J gene: TRBJ1-1; CDR3 protein: CASTMNTEAFF; CDR3 DNA: TGTGCCAGCACAATGAACACTGAAGCTTTCTTT
V gene: TRBV18; D gene: .; clone size: few; J gene: TRBJ1-2; CDR3 protein: CASSPDSIYGYTF; CDR3 DNA: TGTGCCAGCTCTCCGGACAGTATTTATGGCTACACCTTC
V gene: TRBV29-1; D gene: TRBD1; clone size: .; J gene: TRBJ1-2; CDR3 protein: CSATGATGGRGYTF; CDR3 DNA: TGCAGCGCAACCGGGGCAACAGGGGGCAGGGGCTACACCTTC
V gene: TRBV29-1; D gene: .; clone size: .; J gene: TRBJ1-2; CDR3 protein: CSTVTGYGYTF; CDR3 DNA: TGCAGCACAGTGACCGGGTATGGCTACACCTTC
V gene: TRBV5-1; D gene: .; clone size: .; J gene: TRBJ2-1; CDR3 protein: CASSRTGTGEVQFF; CDR3 DNA: TGCGCCAGCAGCCGGACTGGGACTGGGGAGGTGCAGTTCTTC
V gene: TRBV5-8; D gene: TRBD1; clone size: .; J gene: TRBJ1-5; CDR3 protein: CASSAERQGQPQHF; CDR3 DNA: TGTGCCAGCAGCGCCGAGCGACAGGGACAGCCCCAGCATTTT
V gene: TRBV5-1; D gene: .; clone size: .; J gene: TRBJ1-2; CDR3 protein: CASSWDNGFYGYTF; CDR3 DNA: TGCGCCAGCAGCTGGGACAATGGTTTCTATGGCTACACCTTC
V gene: TRBV7-9; D gene: .; clone size: few; J gene: TRBJ1-4; CDR3 protein: CASSLHLGGSEKLFF; CDR3 DNA: TGTGCCAGCAGCCTCCACCTGGGGGGAAGTGAAAAACTGTTTTTT
V gene: TRBV10-2; D gene: TRBD1; clone size: .; J gene: TRBJ1-1; CDR3 protein: CASVRQGSTEAFF; CDR3 DNA: TGCGCCAGCGTTAGACAGGGGTCCACTGAAGCTTTCTTT
V gene: TRBV7-2; D gene: .; clone size: .; J gene: TRBJ2-7; CDR3 protein: CASSSLSVGYEQYF; CDR3 DNA: TGTGCCAGCAGCTCCCTATCGGTAGGTTACGAGCAGTACTTC